The clone carrying this T cell receptor beta chain has a single count. The data originate from a study of blood T cell repertoires in COVID-19. Background on the study: The analysed material was cDNA or gDNA that came from T cells, B-cell-depleted T cells, or PBMCs.

Germline assignment: CDR1 KGHSH and CDR2 LQKENI. The V gene end was trimmed by 3 bases and the J gene end by 7 bases; junction bases not matched to a gene: 5. The CDR3 spans 13 residues. TCRdb's copy holds only in-frame clones and misses some; the assay was immunoSEQ multiplex PCR. The sample has about 73,000 clones, over 75% seen once. The chain couples TRBV18 to TRBJ1-1; 7 nucleotides match TRBD1. Material for sequencing was peripheral blood. The origin of this receptor is a young woman with acute or convalescent COVID-19. CDR3 nucleotide sequence: TGTGCCAGCTCACCCCCGGGACAGAGTGAAGCTTTCTTT. It encodes CASSPPGQSEAFF.